A selection of T cell receptor beta chains follows, all from one sample in a study of blood T cell repertoires in COVID-19. Produced via immunoSEQ multiplex PCR; TCRdb's table is partial and in-frame only. This sample has fewer than 300,000 clones, with around nine tenths found just once. Sequenced input: PBMCs or T cells enriched from blood (not recorded which). These receptor sequences come from a woman in her 30s who had recovered from COVID-19. Both conserved end residues are part of each CDR3. Each record gives: V gene, J gene, clone size, D gene, CDR3 DNA, CDR3 protein. D genes are given only for firm matches. A clone size is listed for some rows: how often the clone was seen (once, few, many), or a class if it is expanded.

TRBV6-6	TRBJ1-1	-	-	TGTGCCAGCAGTTACTCATGGGACACAACAACGGCTTTCTTT	CASSYSWDTTTAFF
TRBV6-1	TRBJ2-7	-	-	TGTGCCAGCAGTGACGCCGGCAGGGGATCCTACGAGCAGTACTTC	CASSDAGRGSYEQYF
TRBV28	TRBJ1-2	-	-	TGTGCCAGCAGTTTTACAGGGATGCCTAACTATGGCTACACCTTC	CASSFTGMPNYGYTF
TRBV24-1	TRBJ1-2	-	TRBD1	TGTGCCACCAGTGATCGGGCAGGGGGGTATGGCTACACCTTC	CATSDRAGGYGYTF
TRBV5-8	TRBJ2-7	-	-	TGTGCCAGCAGCAAGACTTATTCCTACGAGCAGTACTTC	CASSKTYSYEQYF
TRBV11-2	TRBJ1-4	-	TRBD1	TGTGCCAGCAGATTAAGGACAGGGCCCAATGAAAAACTGTTTTTT	CASRLRTGPNEKLFF
TRBV5-1	TRBJ2-7	-	-	TGCGCCAGCAGTCCTACCCACGGTTACGAGCAGTACTTC	CASSPTHGYEQYF
TRBV7-9	TRBJ1-2	-	TRBD1	TGTGCCAGCAGCCGCGGACAGGGTGAGGGCGGCTACACCTTC	CASSRGQGEGGYTF
TRBV27	TRBJ2-7	once	TRBD2	TGTGCCAGCAGACTACTAGCTAGCGGGACCGAGCAGTACTTC	CASRLLASGTEQYF
TRBV30	TRBJ2-3	few	TRBD2	TGTGCCTGGAGAATAGCGGGAGCCCGCATGGATACGCAGTATTTT	CAWRIAGARMDTQYF
TRBV5-4	TRBJ2-3	-	TRBD2	TGTGCCAGCAACCAGGTTAGCGGGAGGGCCGCAGATACGCAGTATTTT	CASNQVSGRAADTQYF
TRBV28	TRBJ2-7	-	-	TGTGCCAGCGAGAGTCCTGTCTACGAGCAGTACTTC	CASESPVYEQYF
TRBV28	TRBJ2-5	-	-	TGTGCCAGCAGTTTGCTGTGGGGAGGCCTTGGAGTAGATGAGACCCAGTACTTC	CASSLLWGGLGVDETQYF
TRBV5-5	TRBJ2-1	-	-	TGTGCCAGCAGCTTGGACGAGGGTTACTACAATGAGCAGTTCTTC	CASSLDEGYYNEQFF
TRBV6-5	TRBJ2-7	-	-	TGTGCCAGCAGTTTGCAGGGGAGCTCCTACGAGCAGTACTTC	CASSLQGSSYEQYF
TRBV28	TRBJ1-2	-	TRBD1	TGTGCCAGCAGTCGACAGGGGGCGCCTGGCTACACCTTC	CASSRQGAPGYTF
TRBV5-1	TRBJ2-3	-	-	TGCGCCAGCAGCTCGGACAGAGCTTACTCAGATACGCAGTATTTT	CASSSDRAYSDTQYF
TRBV28	TRBJ2-7	-	-	TGTGCCAGCAGTGGAGGCGGGACGCCGTACGAGCAGTACTTC	CASSGGGTPYEQYF
TRBV28	TRBJ2-1	once	TRBD2	TGTGCCAGCAGTTCCGGGACTAGCGGGAGGGGAATTTACAATGAGCAGTTCTTC	CASSSGTSGRGIYNEQFF
TRBV5-1	TRBJ2-1	-	TRBD2	TGCGCCAGCAGCTGGACCGGGACTAGCGGGAGTAATGAGCAGTTCTTC	CASSWTGTSGSNEQFF
TRBV4-2	TRBJ2-7	-	-	TGTGCCAGCAGCCGCGCCACGGACAAGGGAATATACGAGCAGTACTTC	CASSRATDKGIYEQYF
TRBV7-2	TRBJ2-5	-	-	TGTGCCAGCAGCTTAGAGGGAGCGGGGACCCAGTACTTC	CASSLEGAGTQYF